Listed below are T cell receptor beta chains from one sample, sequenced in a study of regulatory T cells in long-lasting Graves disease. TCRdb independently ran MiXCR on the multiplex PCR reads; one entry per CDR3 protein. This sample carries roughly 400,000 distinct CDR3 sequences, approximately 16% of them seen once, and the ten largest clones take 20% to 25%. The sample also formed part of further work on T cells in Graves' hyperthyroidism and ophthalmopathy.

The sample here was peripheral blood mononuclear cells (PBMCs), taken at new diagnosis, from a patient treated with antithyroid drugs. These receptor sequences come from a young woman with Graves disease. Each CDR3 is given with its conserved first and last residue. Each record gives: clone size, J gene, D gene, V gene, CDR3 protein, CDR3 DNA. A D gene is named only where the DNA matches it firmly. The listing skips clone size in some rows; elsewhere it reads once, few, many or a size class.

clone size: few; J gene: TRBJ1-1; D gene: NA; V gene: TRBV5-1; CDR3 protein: CASSLEWVNTEAFF; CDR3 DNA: TGCGCCAGCAGCTTGGAATGGGTGAACACTGAAGCTTTCTTT
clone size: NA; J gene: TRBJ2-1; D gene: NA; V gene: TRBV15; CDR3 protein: CATSTTRVYNEQFF; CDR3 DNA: TGTGCCACCAGCACTACCAGAGTATACAATGAGCAGTTCTTC
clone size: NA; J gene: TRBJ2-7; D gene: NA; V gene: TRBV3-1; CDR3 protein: CASSLSTSNVQYF; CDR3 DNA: TGTGCCAGCAGCCTGTCGACTAGTAATGTGCAGTACTTC
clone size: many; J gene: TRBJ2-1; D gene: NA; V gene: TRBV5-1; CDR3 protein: CASRRDWGYNEQFF; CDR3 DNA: TGCGCCAGCCGAAGGGACTGGGGATACAATGAGCAGTTCTTC
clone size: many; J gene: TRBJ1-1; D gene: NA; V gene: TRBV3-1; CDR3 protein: CASSQSSGRANTEAFF; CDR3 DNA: TGTGCCAGCAGCCAATCTTCGGGCAGGGCGAACACTGAAGCTTTCTTT
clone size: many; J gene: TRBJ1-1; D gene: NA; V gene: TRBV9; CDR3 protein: CASSVEENTEAFF; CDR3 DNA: TGTGCCAGCAGTGTCGAGGAGAACACTGAAGCTTTCTTT
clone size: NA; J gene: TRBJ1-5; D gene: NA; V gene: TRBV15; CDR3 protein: CATSRDRGHQNQPQHF; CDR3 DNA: TGTGCCACCAGCAGAGATCGAGGACATCAGAATCAGCCCCAGCATTTT
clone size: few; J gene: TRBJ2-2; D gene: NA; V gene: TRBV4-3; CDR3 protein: CASSPARRGEKWGRELFF; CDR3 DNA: TGCGCCAGCAGCCCCGCTAGGAGAGGGGAAAAATGGGGAAGGGAGCTGTTTTTT
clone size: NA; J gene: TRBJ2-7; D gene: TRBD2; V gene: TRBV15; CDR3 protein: CATSREAGSYEQYF; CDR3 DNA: TGTGCCACCAGCAGAGAAGCGGGGTCCTACGAGCAGTACTTC
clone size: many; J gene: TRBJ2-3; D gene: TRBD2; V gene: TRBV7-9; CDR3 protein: CASSPGTSGGTDTQYF; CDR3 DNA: TGTGCCAGCAGCCCTGGGACTAGCGGGGGAACAGATACGCAGTATTTT
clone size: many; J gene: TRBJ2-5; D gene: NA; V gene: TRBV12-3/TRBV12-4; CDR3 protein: CASSLGATGSETQYF; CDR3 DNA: TGTGCCAGCAGTTTAGGGGCAACAGGTTCAGAGACCCAGTACTTC
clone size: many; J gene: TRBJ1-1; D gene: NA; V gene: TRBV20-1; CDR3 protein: CSARSQENTEAFF; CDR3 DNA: TGCAGTGCTAGAAGTCAGGAGAACACTGAAGCTTTCTTT
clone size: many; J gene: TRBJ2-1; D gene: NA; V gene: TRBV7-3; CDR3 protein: CASSSQGGGIDEQFF; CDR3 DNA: TGTGCCAGCAGCTCCCAGGGAGGGGGTATAGATGAGCAGTTCTTC
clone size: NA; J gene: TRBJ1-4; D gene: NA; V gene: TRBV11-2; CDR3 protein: CASSFRGEATNEKLFF; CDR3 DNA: TGTGCCAGCAGCTTCCGGGGGGAAGCAACTAATGAAAAACTGTTTTTT
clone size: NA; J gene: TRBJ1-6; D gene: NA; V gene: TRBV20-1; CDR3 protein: CGARVSGQTNSPLHF; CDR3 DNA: TGCGGTGCTAGGGTGTCCGGACAAACGAATTCACCCCTCCACTTT
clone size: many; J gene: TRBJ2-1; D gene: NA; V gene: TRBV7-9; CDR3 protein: CASSFGYSHYNEQFF; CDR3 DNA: TGTGCCAGCAGCTTCGGATACAGCCACTACAATGAGCAGTTCTTC
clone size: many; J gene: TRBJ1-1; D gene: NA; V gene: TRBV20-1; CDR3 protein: CSVPQQLNTEAFF; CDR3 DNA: TGCAGTGTCCCCCAGCAGCTGAACACTGAAGCTTTCTTT
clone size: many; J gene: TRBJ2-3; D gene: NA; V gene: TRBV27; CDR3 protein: CASMGTDTQYF; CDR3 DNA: TGTGCCAGCATGGGCACAGATACGCAGTATTTT
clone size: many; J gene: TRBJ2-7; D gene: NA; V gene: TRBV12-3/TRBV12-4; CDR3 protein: CASSLAQSRGRNEQYF; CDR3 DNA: TGTGCCAGCAGTTTAGCGCAGTCCAGGGGGAGGAACGAGCAGTACTTC
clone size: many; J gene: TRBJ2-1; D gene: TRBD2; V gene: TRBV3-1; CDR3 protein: CASSQPGLAGSQFF; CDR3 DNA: TGTGCCAGCAGCCAACCGGGACTAGCGGGAAGTCAGTTCTTC
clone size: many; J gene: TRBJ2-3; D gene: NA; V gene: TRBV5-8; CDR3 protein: CASSFGQLTDTQYF; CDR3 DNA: TGTGCCAGCAGCTTTGGTCAGCTAACAGATACGCAGTATTTT
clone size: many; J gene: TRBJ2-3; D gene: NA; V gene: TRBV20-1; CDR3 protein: CSAKEWSTDTQYF; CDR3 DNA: TGCAGTGCCAAGGAATGGAGCACAGATACGCAGTATTTT
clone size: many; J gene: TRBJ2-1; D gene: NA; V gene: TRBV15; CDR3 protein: CATSRTSNYNEQFF; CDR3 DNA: TGTGCCACCAGCCGGACAAGCAACTACAATGAGCAGTTCTTC
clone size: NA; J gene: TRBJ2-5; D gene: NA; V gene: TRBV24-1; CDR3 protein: CATSETGRRQETQYF; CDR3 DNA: TGTGCCACCAGTGAAACGGGACGGAGACAAGAGACCCAGTACTTC
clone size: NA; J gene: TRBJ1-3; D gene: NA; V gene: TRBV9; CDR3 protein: CASSVAGHGNTIYF; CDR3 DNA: TGTGCCAGCAGCGTAGCTGGTCACGGAAACACCATATATTTT
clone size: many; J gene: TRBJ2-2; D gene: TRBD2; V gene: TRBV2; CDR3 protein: CASSGLAGGAGELFF; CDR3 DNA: TGTGCCAGCAGCGGACTAGCGGGAGGTGCCGGGGAGCTGTTTTTT
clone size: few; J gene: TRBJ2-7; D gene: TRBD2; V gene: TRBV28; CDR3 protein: CATSPTSGLYEQYF; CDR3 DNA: TGTGCCACATCCCCTACTAGCGGCTTATACGAGCAGTACTTC
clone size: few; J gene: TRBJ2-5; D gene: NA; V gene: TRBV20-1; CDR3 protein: CSARAQARGRRETQYF; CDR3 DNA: TGCAGTGCTAGAGCCCAGGCCCGGGGGCGGAGAGAGACCCAGTACTTC
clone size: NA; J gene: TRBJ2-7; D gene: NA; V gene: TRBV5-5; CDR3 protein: CASDNNAADTYEQYF; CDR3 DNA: TGTGCCAGTGATAATAATGCGGCGGATACCTACGAGCAGTACTTC
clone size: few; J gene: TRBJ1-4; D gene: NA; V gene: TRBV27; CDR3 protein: CASRRIGGGLPNEKLFF; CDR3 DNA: TGTGCCAGCAGACGAATAGGTGGAGGGCTGCCTAATGAAAAACTGTTTTTT
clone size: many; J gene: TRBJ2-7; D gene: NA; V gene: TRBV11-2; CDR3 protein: CASSLSSLGSYEQYF; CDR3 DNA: TGTGCCAGCAGCTTAAGTAGTTTGGGGTCCTACGAGCAGTACTTC
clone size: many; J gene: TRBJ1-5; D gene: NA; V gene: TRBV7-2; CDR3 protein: CASSLSTGSGGPQHF; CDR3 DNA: TGTGCCAGCAGCTTAAGCACAGGCTCAGGTGGGCCCCAGCATTTT
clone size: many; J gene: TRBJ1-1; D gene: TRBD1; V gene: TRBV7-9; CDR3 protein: CASSSGQGVVTEAFF; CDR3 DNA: TGTGCCAGCAGCTCGGGACAGGGGGTGGTAACTGAAGCTTTCTTT
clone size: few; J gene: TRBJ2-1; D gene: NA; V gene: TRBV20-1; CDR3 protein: CSARGQGWYNEQFF; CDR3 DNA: TGCAGTGCTAGAGGTCAGGGATGGTACAATGAGCAGTTCTTC
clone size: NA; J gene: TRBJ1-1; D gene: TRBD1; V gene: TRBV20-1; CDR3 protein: CSAYSLTGEWDTEAFF; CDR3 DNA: TGCAGTGCTTACTCCCTGACAGGGGAGTGGGACACTGAAGCTTTCTTT
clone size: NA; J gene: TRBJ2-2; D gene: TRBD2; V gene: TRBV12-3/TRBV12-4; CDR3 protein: CASSLDLAGVTGELFF; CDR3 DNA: TGTGCCAGCAGTTTAGACCTAGCGGGAGTTACCGGGGAGCTGTTTTTT
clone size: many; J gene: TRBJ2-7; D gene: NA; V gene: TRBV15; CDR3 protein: CATSPLRPSPYEQYF; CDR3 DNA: TGTGCCACCAGCCCCCTCCGGCCGAGCCCCTACGAGCAGTACTTC
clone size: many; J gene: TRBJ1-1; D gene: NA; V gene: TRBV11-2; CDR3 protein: CASSTLNTEAFF; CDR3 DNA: TGTGCCAGCAGCACCCTGAACACTGAAGCTTTCTTT
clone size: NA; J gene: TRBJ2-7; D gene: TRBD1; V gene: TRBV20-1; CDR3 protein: CSAPGQGSEQYF; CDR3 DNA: TGCAGTGCACCGGGACAGGGGAGCGAGCAGTACTTC
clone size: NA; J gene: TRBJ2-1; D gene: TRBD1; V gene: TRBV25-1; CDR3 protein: CASSDPGDSRNEQSF; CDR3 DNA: TGTGCCAGCAGTGACCCCGGGGACAGCCGAAATGAGCAGTCCTTC
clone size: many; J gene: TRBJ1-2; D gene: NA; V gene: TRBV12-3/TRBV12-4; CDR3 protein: CASSRRAALYGYTF; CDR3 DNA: TGTGCCAGCAGTCGTCGGGCCGCGCTCTATGGCTACACCTTC
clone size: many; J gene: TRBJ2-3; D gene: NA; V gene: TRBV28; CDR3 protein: CASSSPTGDFTDTQYF; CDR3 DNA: TGTGCCAGCAGTTCTCCGACAGGAGATTTCACAGATACGCAGTATTTT
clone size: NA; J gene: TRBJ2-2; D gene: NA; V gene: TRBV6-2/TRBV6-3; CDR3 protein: CASRPTGNTGELFF; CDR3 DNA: TGTGCCAGCAGACCTACAGGGAACACCGGGGAGCTGTTTTTT
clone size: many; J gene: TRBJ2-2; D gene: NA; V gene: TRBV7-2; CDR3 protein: CASSPRNRGLNTGELFF; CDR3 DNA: TGTGCCAGCAGCCCCAGGAATAGGGGCCTGAACACCGGGGAGCTGTTTTTT
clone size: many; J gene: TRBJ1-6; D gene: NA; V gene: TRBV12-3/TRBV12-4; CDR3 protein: CASSLRDMGSPLHF; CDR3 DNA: TGTGCCAGCAGTTTGAGGGACATGGGGTCACCCCTCCACTTT
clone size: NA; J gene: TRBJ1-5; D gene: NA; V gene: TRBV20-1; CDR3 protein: CSASHPSILDQPQHF; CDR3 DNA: TGCAGTGCTAGTCACCCTTCAATACTCGATCAGCCCCAGCATTTT
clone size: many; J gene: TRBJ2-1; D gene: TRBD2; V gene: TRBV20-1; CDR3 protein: CSARDSGTLYNEQFF; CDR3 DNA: TGCAGTGCTAGAGATAGCGGGACCCTCTACAATGAGCAGTTCTTC
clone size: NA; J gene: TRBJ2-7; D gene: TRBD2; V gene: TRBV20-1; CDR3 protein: CSAKGLADYEQYF; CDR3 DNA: TGCAGTGCTAAGGGACTAGCTGACTACGAGCAGTACTTC
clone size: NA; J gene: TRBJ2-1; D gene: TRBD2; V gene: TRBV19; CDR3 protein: CATSGMSYNEQFF; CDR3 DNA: TGTGCCACTAGCGGGATGTCCTACAATGAGCAGTTCTTC
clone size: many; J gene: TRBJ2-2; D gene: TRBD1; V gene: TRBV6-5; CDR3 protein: CASSYGGQLKGFELFF; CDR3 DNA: TGTGCCAGCAGTTACGGGGGACAGTTGAAGGGTTTTGAGCTGTTTTTT
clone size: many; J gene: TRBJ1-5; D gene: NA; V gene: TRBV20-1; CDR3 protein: CSARDRRIVYNQPQHF; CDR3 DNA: TGCAGTGCTAGAGATCGACGAATAGTGTACAATCAGCCCCAGCATTTT
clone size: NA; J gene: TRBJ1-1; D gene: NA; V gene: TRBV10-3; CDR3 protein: CAISERGDTEAFF; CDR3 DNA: TGTGCCATCAGTGAGAGGGGGGACACTGAAGCTTTCTTT